This entry lists 31 T cell receptor beta chains sequenced from one sample in a study of cytotoxic CD8 clonotypes in ibrutinib-treated CLL. The method was immunoSEQ multiplex PCR; TCRdb's version includes in-frame clones alone and lacks a portion of them. The profile covers over 95,000 clones, with 50% to 65% appearing a single time and 30% to 45% taken by the ten largest. The sample was PBMCs, taken after 24 months of ibrutinib treatment. Source of these receptors: a human donor with chronic lymphocytic leukemia.

This rearrangement joins TRBV7-8 to TRBJ2-2; 8 nucleotides line up with TRBD1. The germline V gene encodes CDR1 SGHVS and CDR2 FQNEAQ. With V trimmed by 11 bases and J by 7 bases, 12 bases remained unmatched. The CDR3 covers 14 residues. The CDR3 DNA sequence: TGTGCCGCCGAGCAGGGGGCGCTGAACGGGGAGCTGTTTTTT. This gives the protein CAAEQGALNGELFF.

The gene calls are TRBV2 and TRBJ2-6, with D possibly matching TRBD1 (5 bases). Trimming left V 6 bases short and J 0 bases short, with 15 bases between. The CDR3 loop spans 17 amino acids. Germline V lookup: CDR1 SNHLY, CDR2 FYNNEI. This chain's CDR3 is CASRLDIHLSGANVLTF. The CDR3 nucleotides are TGTGCCAGCAGGCTGGACATACACCTCTCTGGGGCCAACGTCCTGACTTTC.

This clone was seen only once. The V call is TRBV10-3, the J call TRBJ1-6, with 9 bases lining up with TRBD1. V was clipped by 4 bases and J by 9 bases; unmatched bases: 4. This CDR3 is 14 amino acids long. The germline CDR1 and CDR2 sequences are ENHRY and SYGVKD. The CDR3 bases are TGTGCCATCAGTGTGGGACAGGGAGGTTCACCCCTCCACTTT. This encodes CAISVGQGGSPLHF.

The J gene is TRBJ2-5, the V gene TRBV7-3; D is tentatively TRBD1 or TRBD2 (6 bases each). The CDR3 consists of 15 residues. V was pared by 2 bases and J by 5 bases, with 15 bases between. Germline lookup yields CDR1 SGHTA and CDR2 FQGTGA. The CDR3 sequence is CASSLGPGAGETQYF. In nucleotides, the CDR3 is TGTGCCAGCAGCTTAGGTCCGGGGGCAGGGGAGACCCAGTACTTC.

This chain connects TRBV18 to TRBJ2-7; maybe TRBD1 (5 bases). The CDR3 loop spans 14 amino acids. Germline values: CDR1 KGHSH, CDR2 LQKENI. The V end lost 0 bases, the J end lost 5 bases, and 11 bases lay between the germline ends. In nucleotides, the CDR3 is TGTGCCAGCTCACCACCGGCAGGGCGGCACGAGCAGTACTTC. Protein: CASSPPAGRHEQYF.

The chain couples TRBV4-2 to TRBJ1-3, with 7 nucleotides matching TRBD1. V dropped 0 bases and J dropped 0; count of bases not matched to a gene: 2. The CDR3 has 16 amino acids. Germline CDR1 reads LGHNA; CDR2 reads YNFKEQ. CDR3 DNA sequence: TGTGCCAGCAGCCAAGATAGGGACAGCTCTGGAAACACCATATATTTT. Translating gives CASSQDRDSSGNTIYF.

This chain uses TRBV7-9 with TRBJ1-1, with D unresolved. From germline, CDR1 is SEHNR and CDR2 FQNEAQ (reference sequence). The V and J ends lost 5 bases and 6 bases respectively, with 16 bases between them. The CDR3 has 14 amino acids. The CDR3 spells CASSGRRAGAEAFF. CDR3 nucleotide sequence: TGTGCCAGCAGCGGCAGAAGGGCTGGTGCTGAAGCTTTCTTT.

V is TRBV9 and J is TRBJ2-2; D is undetermined. V was cut by 0 bases and J by 0 bases, with 6 bases left in between. The CDR3 covers 15 residues. CDR1 and CDR2 from the germline V gene are SGDLS and YYNGEE. CDR3 nucleotides: TGTGCCAGCAGCGTAGAAGGCGCGAACACCGGGGAGCTGTTTTTT. Encoded protein: CASSVEGANTGELFF.

This clone was detected only once. This chain joins TRBV9 and TRBJ2-1; TRBD2 agrees at 15 bases. The germline V gene encodes CDR1 SGDLS and CDR2 YYNGEE. Trimming took 6 bases from V and 6 from J; bases not matched to a gene: 10. The CDR3 is 17 amino acids. This CDR3 is CASTVGLAGGQGNEQFF. Here the CDR3 DNA reads TGTGCCAGCACCGTTGGACTAGCGGGGGGGCAGGGCAATGAGCAGTTCTTC.

This chain connects TRBV27 to TRBJ2-7; TRBD1 agrees at 8 bases. Trimming removed 5 bases from V and 1 base from J; junction bases left unmatched: 7. CDR1 and CDR2 (germline): MNHEY, SMNVEV (reference sequence). CDR3 length: 15 amino acids. CDR3 protein: CASSLTGDPSYEQYF. The CDR3 bases are TGTGCCAGCAGTCTGACAGGGGATCCTTCCTACGAGCAGTACTTC.

This clone was observed once. V usage is TRBV29-1 and J usage is TRBJ2-2; 7 nucleotides line up with TRBD2. This CDR3 spans 15 amino acids. The trim removed 4 bases at V and 7 bases at J, leaving 12 bases unmatched. CDR1 is SQVTM and CDR2 is ANQGSEA in the germline V gene. The CDR3 nucleotides are TGCAGCGTTGGGGGTGGGACTACGGAAGGCGGGGAGCTGTTTTTT. Translated: CSVGGGTTEGGELFF.

V usage is TRBV19 and J usage is TRBJ1-1; unclear D gene. Trimming cost V 8 bases and J 0 bases, with 7 bases left between them. The CDR3 loop spans 12 amino acids. From germline, CDR1 is LNHDA and CDR2 SQIVND (reference sequence). The CDR3 loop is CASEAVNTEAFF. In DNA, the CDR3 is TGTGCCAGTGAGGCGGTGAACACTGAAGCTTTCTTT.

The rearrangement joins TRBV7-9 to TRBJ1-1; D not resolved. V was clipped by 5 bases and J by 10 bases, with 14 bases between them. The CDR3 sequence is 12 residues long. Germline V gene data show CDR1 as SEHNR and CDR2 as FQNEAQ (reference sequence). In DNA, the CDR3 is TGTGCCAGCAGCCCCTCGGGGAGGGTAGCTTTCTTT. Amino acid sequence: CASSPSGRVAFF.

V gene TRBV7-2 combines with J gene TRBJ2-5; 10 nucleotides align to TRBD2. Germline CDR1 SGHTA, CDR2 FQGNSA. Trimming took 3 bases from V and 5 from J; bases not matched to a gene: 6. The CDR3 covers 15 residues. The CDR3 sequence is CASSFSSGGRETQYF. The DNA of the CDR3 is TGTGCCAGCAGCTTCTCTAGCGGGGGCCGGGAGACCCAGTACTTC. The variable domain in full, completed from reference TRBV7-2 and TRBJ2-5, reads GAGVSQSPSNKVTEKGKDVELRCDPISGHTALYWYRQSLGQGLEFLIYFQGNSAPDKSGLPSDRFSAERTGGSVSTLTIQRTQQEDSAVYLCASSFSSGGRETQYFGPGTRLLVL.

CDR3 nucleotides: TGCAGCGTCCTACAGAACACTGAAGCTTTCTTT. This gives the protein CSVLQNTEAFF. The chain carries TRBV29-1 and TRBJ1-1; D is undetermined. Per the germline V gene, CDR1 is SQVTM and CDR2 is ANQGSEA. Trimming left V 6 bases short and J 1 base short, with 6 bases between. The CDR3 is 11 residues long.

This clone was counted many times. This rearrangement joins TRBV5-1 to TRBJ2-3; D possibly matches TRBD1 or TRBD2 (6 bases each). V was trimmed by 1 base and J by 3 bases, leaving 12 bases between them. The CDR3 spans 15 residues. Germline assignment: CDR1 SGHRS and CDR2 YFSETQ. The DNA for the CDR3 is TGCGCCAGCAGCTTGATCGGGGGCGGGACAGATACGCAGTATTTT. Protein product: CASSLIGGGTDTQYF.

V is TRBV29-1 and J is TRBJ2-7; D is undetermined. V was trimmed by 6 bases and J by 4 bases, leaving 10 bases between them. This CDR3 has 11 amino acids. From germline, CDR1 is SQVTM and CDR2 ANQGSEA. CDR3 nucleotides: TGCAGCGTCTTCGACACATACGAGCAGTACTTC. It is translated as CSVFDTYEQYF.

This sequence joins TRBV13 and TRBJ2-3; 8 bases align to TRBD2. Per germline, CDR1 PRHDT and CDR2 FYEKMQ (reference sequence). The CDR3 covers 13 residues. The J segment lost 9 bases and the V segment lost 1 base, leaving 3 bases of the junction unmatched. The CDR3 spells CASSLVRGGTQYF. DNA of the CDR3: TGTGCCAGCAGCTTAGTCCGGGGGGGCACGCAGTATTTT. The full variable domain, its missing parts supplied by reference TRBV13 and TRBJ2-3, is AAGVIQSPRHLIKEKRETATLKCYPIPRHDTVYWYQQGPGQDPQFLISFYEKMQSDKGSIPDRFSAQQFSDYHSELNMSSLELGDSALYFCASSLVRGGTQYFGPGTRLTVL.

The chain joins TRBV27 to TRBJ2-3, with 8 bases lining up with TRBD1. The germline V gene encodes CDR1 MNHEY and CDR2 SMNVEV (reference sequence). This CDR3 spans 14 amino acids. V was clipped by 6 bases and J by 3 bases; unmatched bases: 5. CDR3 protein: CASRPDRATDTQYF. As DNA, the CDR3 is TGTGCCAGCAGGCCGGACAGGGCGACAGATACGCAGTATTTT.

The rearrangement links TRBV2 to TRBJ2-5; perhaps D is TRBD1 or TRBD2 (6 bases each). The CDR3 contains 15 residues. V was shortened by 6 bases and J by 5 bases, with 19 bases between the two germline ends. The germline gives CDR1 SNHLY, CDR2 FYNNEI. Here the CDR3 DNA reads TGTGCCAGCAGGCCGGGACAAAGCGCGGGGGAGACCCAGTACTTC. Translating gives CASRPGQSAGETQYF.

On this clone itself: Given a much more abundant clone one base away, this may be a read error. This chain uses TRBV7-3 with TRBJ2-6; D unresolved. V lost 5 bases to trimming and J lost 0 bases, with 2 bases between them. The CDR3 has 13 amino acids. Germline V lookup: CDR1 SGHTA, CDR2 FQGTGA. CDR3: CASSISGANVLTF. The CDR3 coding sequence is TGTGCCAGCAGCATCTCTGGGGCCAACGTCCTGACTTTC.

The chain carries TRBV28 and TRBJ1-6; no firm D call. The CDR3 contains 13 residues. Between the trimmed V and J ends, which lost 3 bases and 6 bases, there was a span of 6 bases. Germline values: CDR1 MDHEN, CDR2 SYDVKM. CDR3 sequence reads: CASSFVGNSPLHF. For the CDR3, the DNA is TGTGCCAGCAGTTTCGTGGGTAATTCACCCCTCCACTTT.

This rearrangement joins TRBV30 to TRBJ2-4; D is possibly TRBD1 (5 bases). The V end was cut by 6 bases, the J end by 1 base, with 13 bases between. The V gene's germline CDR1 is GTSNPN and CDR2 SVGIG (reference sequence). CDR3 length: 14 amino acids. The CDR3 spells CACTRVRAKNIQYF. The CDR3 nucleotides are TGTGCCTGCACCAGGGTGAGGGCCAAAAACATTCAGTACTTC.

The chain joins TRBV4-3 to TRBJ2-5; D may be TRBD2 (5 bases). This CDR3 is 15 amino acids long. Between the trimmed V and J ends, which lost 0 bases and 5 bases, there was a span of 13 bases. CDR1 and CDR2 from the germline V gene are LGHNA and YSLEER. In DNA, the CDR3 is TGCGCCAGCAGCCAAGATACGGGGAGTCGGGAGACCCAGTACTTC. Its translation is CASSQDTGSRETQYF.

This clone has more than one count but fewer than ten. The chain recombines TRBV7-2 with TRBJ1-2, with TRBD1 as a possible D gene (5 bases). CDR3 length: 14 residues. V lost 4 bases and J lost 2, with 11 bases in between. Germline V gene lookup returns CDR1 SGHTA and CDR2 FQGNSA. CDR3 nucleotide sequence: TGTGCCAGCAGCTCCAGGACATCGAACTATGGCTACACCTTC. Protein product: CASSSRTSNYGYTF.

The rearrangement uses TRBV11-2 and TRBJ2-3, with 8 nucleotides matching TRBD2. This CDR3 is 14 amino acids long. CDR1 and CDR2 (germline): SGHAT, FQNNGV. V shed 5 bases, J shed 5 bases, and the junction held 6 bases outside the gene matches. CDR3 in amino acids: CASSPGGAGDTQYF. In DNA form, the CDR3 reads TGTGCCAGCAGCCCCGGGGGGGCAGGAGATACGCAGTATTTT. Complete variable domain (other parts from reference TRBV11-2 and TRBJ2-3): EAGVAQSPRYKIIEKRQSVAFWCNPISGHATLYWYQQILGQGPKLLIQFQNNGVVDDSQLPKDRFSAERLKGVDSTLKIQPAKLEDSAVYLCASSPGGAGDTQYFGPGTRLTVL.

The rearrangement links TRBV6-1 to TRBJ1-2; D is undetermined. CDR3 size: 16 residues. Deletions cut 4 bases from V and 7 bases from J, with 22 bases between. Germline lookup yields CDR1 MNHNS and CDR2 SASEGT. The CDR3 reads CASSVAGGLSATGYTF. In DNA form, the CDR3 reads TGTGCCAGCAGTGTGGCAGGCGGACTGTCAGCCACTGGCTACACCTTC.

This rearrangement joins TRBV4-1 to TRBJ2-5; D is uncertain. The germline gives CDR1 MGHRA, CDR2 YSYEKL. This CDR3 region has 13 residues. Deletions cut 4 bases from V and 5 bases from J, with 11 bases between. The CDR3 loop is CASSRNLGETQYF. CDR3 nucleotide sequence: TGCGCCAGCAGCCGCAATCTGGGGGAGACCCAGTACTTC.

V and J are TRBV29-1 and TRBJ2-3; 7 nucleotides line up with TRBD1. The CDR3 has 15 residues. The V gene's germline CDR1 is SQVTM and CDR2 ANQGSEA. After removal of 8 bases from V and 3 bases from J, the junction contained 14 bases not matched to a gene. CDR3 loop: CSLKRQGLLTDTQYF. Written as DNA, the CDR3 is TGCAGCCTGAAACGACAGGGATTATTAACAGATACGCAGTATTTT.

V and J are TRBV5-1 and TRBJ2-3; D is possibly TRBD2 (5 bases). Trimming took 9 bases from V and 2 from J, leaving 25 bases between them. The germline gives CDR1 SGHRS, CDR2 YFSETQ. This CDR3 is 17 amino acids long. CDR3 protein: CAIRTAPWGVNTDTQYF. In DNA form, the CDR3 reads TGCGCCATCAGGACTGCCCCCTGGGGAGTAAACACAGATACGCAGTATTTT.

This chain uses TRBV2 with TRBJ2-1, with TRBD1 matching 8 bases. The V segment lost 6 bases and the J segment 0 bases; nucleotides outside the gene matches: 7. The CDR3 runs 16 residues. Germline assignment: CDR1 SNHLY and CDR2 FYNNEI. CDR3 protein: CASRPQGASSYNEQFF. CDR3 sequence (DNA): TGTGCCAGCAGACCTCAGGGGGCGAGCTCCTACAATGAGCAGTTCTTC.